The rows below give T cell receptor beta chains drawn from one sample of a study of blood T cell repertoires in COVID-19. Here immunoSEQ multiplex PCR was the method, and the copy in TCRdb shows in-frame clones only, minus some. The table lists about 200,000 clones, approximately 86% of them singletons, with 0.9% to 0.95% in the top ten. Material: peripheral blood. These receptors were obtained from a man aged 60 to 69 with COVID-19, enrolled during active disease. CDR3s include the opening cysteine and the closing phenylalanine or tryptophan. The D gene is left open where the match is weak. Clone size is stated in some rows and not others, as once, few, many or a class when expanded.

d_call	v_call	j_call	clone_size	cdr3_aa	cdr3_nt
NA	TRBV2	TRBJ1-1	NA	CATNREYNTEAFF	TGTGCCACAAACAGGGAGTATAACACTGAAGCTTTCTTT
NA	TRBV7-2	TRBJ1-1	NA	CASSLRGGTENTEAFF	TGTGCCAGCAGCTTACGGGGCGGGACGGAGAACACTGAAGCTTTCTTT
TRBD1	TRBV4-1	TRBJ2-7	once	CASSQETGGGYEQYF	TGCGCCAGCAGCCAAGAGACAGGGGGCGGATACGAGCAGTACTTC
NA	TRBV2	TRBJ1-2	few	CASRSDRPKTHGYTF	TGTGCCAGCAGGTCTGACAGGCCCAAGACCCATGGCTACACCTTC
TRBD1	TRBV4-1	TRBJ1-1	NA	CASRGGQMNTEAFF	TGCGCCAGCAGGGGGGGACAGATGAACACTGAAGCTTTCTTT
TRBD1	TRBV7-9	TRBJ1-6	NA	CASSFGTGGSSPLHF	TGTGCCAGCAGTTTCGGGACAGGGGGAAGTTCACCCCTCCACTTT
TRBD2	TRBV30	TRBJ2-1	once	CAWGRVAGVRNEQFF	TGTGCCTGGGGGAGGGTAGCGGGAGTAAGGAATGAGCAGTTCTTC
TRBD1	TRBV6-5	TRBJ2-7	few	CATGRTGAYEQYF	TGTGCCACGGGCCGGACAGGAGCCTACGAGCAGTACTTC
TRBD1	TRBV19	TRBJ1-2	NA	CASSRGQNYGYTF	TGTGCCAGTAGCAGGGGACAGAACTATGGCTACACCTTC
NA	TRBV5-4	TRBJ2-6	NA	CASSLGRGSGANVLTF	TGTGCCAGCAGCTTGGGCAGGGGAAGTGGGGCCAACGTCCTGACTTTC
TRBD2	TRBV28	TRBJ2-3	NA	CASSLIPTGLGAGGPLDTQYF	TGTGCCAGCAGTTTAATACCGACAGGGTTAGGAGCGGGAGGACCTTTGGATACGCAGTATTTT
TRBD2	TRBV9	TRBJ2-1	once	CASSVGVRGKRGSEQFF	TGTGCCAGCAGCGTAGGGGTTAGGGGAAAGCGGGGGTCTGAGCAGTTCTTC
NA	TRBV19	TRBJ1-5	NA	CASSPTHSSNQPQHF	TGTGCCAGTAGTCCGACACATAGTAGCAATCAGCCCCAGCATTTT
NA	TRBV7-8	TRBJ2-7	NA	CASSLGRGRSYEQYF	TGTGCCAGCAGCCTTGGGCGGGGGCGGTCCTACGAGCAGTACTTC
NA	TRBV14	TRBJ2-1	NA	CASSRQVIDNEQFF	TGTGCCAGCAGCCGACAGGTGATTGACAATGAGCAGTTCTTC
TRBD1	TRBV30	TRBJ2-7	NA	CAWAPQGISYEQYF	TGTGCCTGGGCCCCACAGGGGATCTCCTACGAGCAGTACTTC
NA	TRBV5-6	TRBJ1-1	NA	CASSLRGLGAFF	TGTGCCAGCAGCTTGCGGGGATTGGGGGCTTTCTTT
TRBD1	TRBV7-9	TRBJ2-7	few	CASSLAGQGLYEQYF	TGTGCCAGCAGCTTAGCTGGACAGGGACTCTACGAGCAGTACTTC
NA	TRBV3-1/TRBV3-2	TRBJ1-2	NA	CASSQDRTPGYGYTF	TGTGCCAGCAGCCAAGATCGAACTCCAGGCTATGGCTACACCTTC
NA	TRBV5-1	TRBJ1-1	NA	CASSGGLEKQNTEAFF	TGCGCCAGCAGCGGGGGACTAGAGAAACAGAACACTGAAGCTTTCTTT
NA	TRBV28	TRBJ2-7	NA	CASRISGQYEQYF	TGTGCCAGCAGGATAAGCGGTCAATACGAGCAGTACTTC
NA	TRBV10-1	TRBJ2-3	NA	CASSESYLRNTQYF	TGCGCCAGCAGTGAGTCCTACCTTAGAAATACGCAGTATTTT
TRBD1	TRBV19	TRBJ1-5	NA	CASYNRGQGQPQHF	TGTGCCAGTTATAACAGGGGGCAAGGGCAGCCCCAGCATTTT
NA	TRBV15	TRBJ2-5	NA	CATSRDMETQYF	TGTGCCACCAGCAGAGATATGGAGACCCAGTACTTC
TRBD1	TRBV5-1	TRBJ1-2	NA	CASSGDRVQRGYTF	TGCGCCAGCAGCGGGGACAGGGTACAAAGGGGCTACACCTTC
NA	TRBV30	TRBJ1-5	NA	CAWSGSGGLNQPQHF	TGTGCCTGGAGTGGCAGTGGGGGCCTCAATCAGCCCCAGCATTTT
NA	TRBV28	TRBJ1-2	NA	CASSSQYGYTF	TGTGCCAGCAGTTCACAATATGGCTACACCTTC
NA	TRBV9	TRBJ2-7	NA	CASSGIQGYEQYF	TGTGCCAGCAGCGGCATACAGGGATACGAGCAGTACTTC